This TCR beta chain was obtained from a study of OX40 agonist ivuxolimab in advanced cancers. Assay: immunoSEQ multiplex PCR; the TCRdb copy retains only in-frame clones and omits some. The repertoire has about 80,000 clones, approximately 84% of them found once; the top ten carry around 25%. The CDR3 has 13 residues. V was cut by 5 bases and J by 7 bases, with 12 bases left in between. Germline V gene sequence: CDR1 SGHAT, CDR2 FQNNGV. At baseline, cycle 4 day 1, and cycle 7 day 1, blood was sampled. On this clone: Its target is unknown.

General study results and limits: Low normalized T-cell clonal expansion was additionally recorded for some nonresponders. At 0.1-3.0 mg/kg, partial responders had clonal expansion among the lowest observed. By week 6 at 0.1 to 3.0 mg/kg, blood CD4+ and CD8+ T cells had expanded clonally.

The source material was CD4+ or CD8+ T cells sorted from blood, sampled in a trial of the OX40 agonist ivuxolimab. The rearrangement uses TRBV11-2 and TRBJ2-1; the D gene could be TRBD1 or TRBD2 (5 bases each). The TCR originated in an adult with an advanced solid tumor such as melanoma, head and neck, liver or kidney cancer. The CDR3 is CASSTGAFNEQFF. The CDR3, as DNA: TGTGCCAGCAGCACCGGGGCCTTTAATGAGCAGTTCTTC.